A selection of T cell receptor beta chains follows, all from one sample in a study. The repertoire was sequenced with immunoSEQ multiplex PCR; TCRdb's copy has only in-frame clones and lacks some. The table includes about 50,000 clones, over 90% detected once. Input material: PBMCs. These receptors were obtained from a man aged 35 to 55 with rheumatoid arthritis. The CDR3 runs from the conserved cysteine through the conserved F or W. A D gene is named only where the DNA matches it firmly. The size entry is marked missing in some rows and otherwise reads once, few, many or a size class.

v_gene: TRBV6-6
d_gene: TRBD1
abundance: -
j_gene: TRBJ2-7
CDR3aa: CASSQPGQGYEQYF
CDR3nt: TGTGCCAGCAGTCAACCAGGACAGGGCTACGAGCAGTACTTC

v_gene: TRBV3-1/TRBV3-2
d_gene: -
abundance: -
j_gene: TRBJ1-5
CDR3aa: CASSQREGNQPQHF
CDR3nt: TGTGCCAGCAGCCAACGGGAGGGAAATCAGCCCCAGCATTTT

v_gene: TRBV7-3
d_gene: TRBD2
abundance: once
j_gene: TRBJ2-7
CDR3aa: CASSPTGLAYEQYF
CDR3nt: TGTGCCAGCAGCCCGACGGGACTAGCCTACGAGCAGTACTTC

v_gene: TRBV15
d_gene: -
abundance: -
j_gene: TRBJ1-3
CDR3aa: CATSRDKGLGNTIYF
CDR3nt: TGTGCCACCAGCAGGGACAAGGGGTTGGGAAACACCATATATTTT

v_gene: TRBV19
d_gene: -
abundance: -
j_gene: TRBJ2-1
CDR3aa: CASSIFGVHEQFF
CDR3nt: TGTGCCAGTAGTATATTTGGGGTACATGAGCAGTTCTTC

v_gene: TRBV19
d_gene: TRBD1
abundance: -
j_gene: TRBJ1-5
CDR3aa: CASSLGTGVGQPQHF
CDR3nt: TGTGCCAGTAGTTTAGGGACAGGGGTGGGCCAGCCCCAGCATTTT

v_gene: TRBV6-5
d_gene: -
abundance: -
j_gene: TRBJ1-1
CDR3aa: CASSYTGRNTEAFF
CDR3nt: TGTGCCAGCAGTTACACCGGGCGAAACACTGAAGCTTTCTTT

v_gene: TRBV10-3
d_gene: TRBD2
abundance: -
j_gene: TRBJ2-3
CDR3aa: CASRTSGVTDTQYF
CDR3nt: TGTGCCAGCCGGACTAGCGGAGTCACAGATACGCAGTATTTT

v_gene: TRBV23-1
d_gene: TRBD1
abundance: -
j_gene: TRBJ1-1
CDR3aa: CASSPDRGGTEAFF
CDR3nt: TGCGCCAGCAGCCCCGACAGGGGAGGCACTGAAGCTTTCTTT

v_gene: TRBV4-1
d_gene: -
abundance: -
j_gene: TRBJ2-7
CDR3aa: CASSPGGSGQLYEQYF
CDR3nt: TGCGCCAGCAGCCCAGGCGGTAGCGGCCAACTCTACGAGCAGTACTTC

v_gene: TRBV6-5
d_gene: TRBD1
abundance: once
j_gene: TRBJ1-6
CDR3aa: CASRTGSGSPLHF
CDR3nt: TGTGCCAGCAGGACAGGGAGCGGTTCACCCCTCCACTTT

v_gene: TRBV7-9
d_gene: -
abundance: -
j_gene: TRBJ2-7
CDR3aa: CASSLGERFQQYF
CDR3nt: TGTGCCAGCAGCTTAGGGGAGAGGTTCCAGCAGTACTTC

v_gene: TRBV27
d_gene: -
abundance: -
j_gene: TRBJ1-1
CDR3aa: CASRNDVAAEAFF
CDR3nt: TGTGCCAGCAGAAATGACGTCGCGGCTGAAGCTTTCTTT

v_gene: TRBV3-1/TRBV3-2
d_gene: -
abundance: -
j_gene: TRBJ1-4
CDR3aa: CASSSGQNEKLFF
CDR3nt: TGTGCCAGCAGTTCCGGACAGAACGAAAAACTGTTTTTT

v_gene: TRBV9
d_gene: -
abundance: -
j_gene: TRBJ2-7
CDR3aa: CASSPQAPGPWSHEQYF
CDR3nt: TGTGCCAGCAGCCCACAGGCCCCCGGTCCCTGGTCTCACGAGCAGTACTTC

v_gene: TRBV7-3
d_gene: TRBD1
abundance: -
j_gene: TRBJ2-2
CDR3aa: CASSSQGPSNTGELFF
CDR3nt: TGTGCCAGCAGCTCACAGGGGCCTTCGAACACCGGGGAGCTGTTTTTT

v_gene: TRBV9
d_gene: TRBD2
abundance: -
j_gene: TRBJ2-1
CDR3aa: CASSLTGTSVWEQFF
CDR3nt: TGTGCCAGCAGCCTCACGGGGACTAGCGTGTGGGAGCAGTTCTTC

v_gene: TRBV6-5
d_gene: -
abundance: -
j_gene: TRBJ1-1
CDR3aa: CASRAPRGNTEAFF
CDR3nt: TGTGCCAGCAGGGCCCCTAGGGGTAATACTGAAGCTTTCTTT

v_gene: TRBV6-6
d_gene: -
abundance: once
j_gene: TRBJ1-2
CDR3aa: CASNHGGTGGYTF
CDR3nt: TGTGCCAGCAACCACGGGGGAACGGGTGGCTACACCTTC

v_gene: TRBV19
d_gene: TRBD1
abundance: -
j_gene: TRBJ2-7
CDR3aa: CASKETGGYEQYF
CDR3nt: TGTGCCAGTAAGGAGACAGGGGGCTACGAGCAGTACTTC